This TCR beta chain was identified during a study of blood T cell repertoires in COVID-19. With 2 bases clipped from V and 7 bases from J, the junction kept 9 bases outside the gene matches. Germline-derived CDR1 and CDR2 are SGHDN and FVKESK. There are 15 residues in the CDR3. Using immunoSEQ multiplex PCR, the repertoire was profiled, and TCRdb retains in-frame clones only, with some absent. The table has some 110,000 clones, about nine tenths seen once; the top ten hold 4.5%. This clone has a handful of counts. The rearrangement joins TRBV14 to TRBJ1-2, with 8 bases matching TRBD1. Material: peripheral blood. The sequence was obtained from a man between 40 and 49 years old with acute or convalescent COVID-19. The CDR3 bases are TGTGCCAGCAGCCAAAGACGAACAGGGGGGGGTGGCTACACCTTC. Translating gives CASSQRRTGGGGYTF.